This T cell receptor (beta chain) is from a study of T cell repertoires in cytomegalovirus infection. Points from the study as a whole: Summed frequency of shared TCR beta families picked out CMV carriers who also had the relevant HLA.

TCRdb fed the reads into MiXCR, producing one record per CDR3 protein. The sample lists some 300,000 distinct CDR3 sequences, around a sixth occurring once. This clonotype appeared many times. The antigen is unknown. The receptor was isolated from a human donor in good health (CMV status not recorded). Some clones in this sample may be carry-over from other donors' samples. The specimen sequenced was PBMCs.

The CDR3: CASSSPSLLAGRETQYF. The CDR3 DNA is TGTGCCAGCAGCTCCCCCTCCTTACTAGCGGGGAGGGAGACCCAGTACTTC. The chain recombines TRBV11-2 with TRBJ2-5, with 10 bases fitting TRBD2. J was trimmed by 5 bases and V by 4 bases; bases with no gene match: 13. CDR3 length: 17 amino acids. Per germline, CDR1 SGHAT and CDR2 FQNNGV.